This T cell receptor beta chain comes out of a study of cytomegalovirus exposure and HLA in healthy donors. Study-level findings and limits: Overall, around 160 TCR beta chains were annotated as cytomegalovirus-associated. Later analysis revealed greater clonal expansion in HLA-associated TCR beta chains than in equally common others.

J was trimmed by 6 bases and V by 3 bases; bases with no gene match: 9. CDR1 and CDR2 (germline): SGHAT, FQNNGV. This CDR3 spans 15 amino acids. Primers: 60 Vbeta forward and 13 Jbeta reverse. Sequenced by immunoSEQ multiplex PCR; TCRdb stores in-frame clones only, minus some. Across roughly 55,000 clones, the top ten clones capture approximately 10% of the sample. On this clone: Its antigen is currently unknown.

The clonotype comes from a woman between 50 and 59 years old in good health and CMV-seropositive. Sequencing input: PBMCs. This sequence joins TRBV11-2 and TRBJ1-2; 8 nucleotides line up with TRBD1. In DNA form, the CDR3 reads TGTGCCAGCAGCTTCGGGACACAGGGGGTGGATGGCTACACCTTC. This encodes CASSFGTQGVDGYTF.